These 12 T cell receptor beta chains were sequenced from one sample in a study of T cell repertoires in cytomegalovirus infection. No antigen has been identified for these receptors. TCRdb fed the reads into MiXCR, producing one record per CDR3 protein. Of just under 500,000 distinct CDR3 sequences in the sample, about 33% were seen once. This material consisted of cultured PBMCs, taken from culture after CMV antigen stimulation. The receptors originated from a human donor in good health (CMV status not recorded). Some clones in this sample may be carry-over from other donors' samples.

V usage is TRBV11-2 and J usage is TRBJ2-7, with D perhaps matching TRBD1 (8 bases). Trimming took off 2 bases at V and 7 bases at J, with 18 bases between the two ends. Germline CDR1 is SGHAT and CDR2 is FQNNGV. This CDR3 region has 15 residues. In DNA, the CDR3 is TGTGCCAGCAGCTTAACAGGGGGGGGGGGTCAGGAGCAGTACGTC. Translated, it gives CASSLTGGGGQEQYV.

This clonotype was counted many times. The chain combines TRBV7-2 with TRBJ2-3; D unresolved. CDR1 SGHTA and CDR2 FQGNSA come from the germline V gene. The CDR3 consists of 13 residues. Between the trimmed V and J ends, which lost 5 bases and 0 bases, there was a span of 6 bases. CDR3 sequence: CASSPPSTDTQYF. CDR3 bases: TGTGCCAGCAGCCCCCCTAGCACAGATACGCAGTATTTT.

This clonotype was seen once. This chain uses TRBV28 with TRBJ2-7; TRBD1 is a possible D gene (8 bases). V was pared by 6 bases and J by 7 bases, with 25 bases between. From germline, CDR1 is MDHEN and CDR2 SYDVKM. The CDR3 loop spans 16 amino acids. The chain's CDR3 is CASRPPPGGGGDEQYF. The CDR3 bases are TGTGCCAGCAGGCCGCCCCCAGGGGGCGGGGGCGATGAGCAGTACTTC.

This clonotype was detected a few times. The chain has TRBV6-5 and TRBJ1-4; a possible D gene is TRBD1 (5 bases). This CDR3 has 14 residues. V gave up 2 bases and J gave up 8 bases, with 12 bases separating them. Germline lookup yields CDR1 MNHEY and CDR2 SVGAGI. CDR3 amino acids: CASSYRGGGEKLFF. The CDR3 DNA is TGTGCCAGCAGTTACAGGGGTGGAGGAGAAAAACTGTTTTTT.

This clonotype occurred a few times. The CDR3 bases are TGTGCCAGCAGCTTACCCCCAGGCAATGAGCAGTTCTTC. It yields the protein CASSLPPGNEQFF. The V gene is TRBV11-3, the J gene TRBJ2-1; no definite D call. The V gene's germline CDR1 is SGHNT and CDR2 YENEEA. The V end lost 2 bases, the J end lost 6 bases, and 8 bases lay between the germline ends. The CDR3 length is 13 residues. Supplemented by reference TRBV11-3 and TRBJ2-1, the full variable domain reads EAGVVQSPRYKIIEKKQPVAFWCNPISGHNTLYWYLQNLGQGPELLIRYENEEAVDDSQLPKDRFSAERLKGVDSTLKIQPAELGDSAVYLCASSLPPGNEQFFGPGTRLTVL.

This clonotype was seen a few times. The chain employs TRBV7-2 and TRBJ2-5; unclear D gene. Germline loops: CDR1 SGHTA, CDR2 FQGNSA. The CDR3 spans 13 residues. The germline V and J ends were trimmed by 5 bases and 5 bases, with 12 bases remaining between them. CDR3 amino acids: CASSRRQGETQYF. The DNA for the CDR3 is TGTGCCAGCAGCCGACGACAAGGGGAGACCCAGTACTTC.

V is TRBV11-2 and J is TRBJ2-7; 7 bases agree with TRBD1. The CDR3 covers 13 residues. The germline V gene encodes CDR1 SGHAT and CDR2 FQNNGV. V shed 4 bases and J 6 bases; nucleotides not matched to a gene: 6. CDR3 nucleotides: TGTGCCAGCAGCTCCTCCACAGGGGTCGAGCAGTACTTC. Protein product: CASSSSTGVEQYF.

The chain uses TRBV5-4 and TRBJ2-3; tentatively, D is TRBD1 or TRBD2 (5 bases each). The CDR3 extends over 13 amino acids. Trimming left V 0 bases short and J 11 bases short, with 13 bases between. Germline-derived CDR1 and CDR2 are SGHNT and YYREEE (reference sequence). Written as DNA, the CDR3 is TGTGCCAGCAGCTTGGATGGGACCCTCGGGCAGTATTTT. Its translation is CASSLDGTLGQYF. Looking up the rest from reference TRBV5-4 and TRBJ2-3 gives the full variable domain: ETGVTQSPTHLIKTRGQQVTLRCSSQSGHNTVSWYQQALGQGPQFIFQYYREEENGRGNFPPRFSGLQFPNYSSELNVNALELDDSALYLCASSLDGTLGQYFGPGTRLTVL.

This clonotype occurred a few times. J is TRBJ2-7 and V is TRBV11-3; D gene uncertain. From germline, CDR1 is SGHNT and CDR2 YENEEA. V shed 5 bases and J shed 0 bases, with 14 bases lying between them. The CDR3 totals 15 residues. The chain's CDR3 is CASSLFFDPSYEQYF. The DNA of the CDR3 is TGTGCCAGCAGCCTCTTTTTTGACCCCTCCTACGAGCAGTACTTC.

This clonotype came up a few times. The chain recombines TRBV7-3 with TRBJ2-2; no firm D call. Germline V CDR1 and CDR2: SGHTA, FQGTGA. The CDR3 contains 13 residues. Trimming shortened V by 8 bases and J by 6 bases, and 13 bases separated the two germline ends. In DNA form, the CDR3 reads TGTGCCAGCGCGCCTATGAGCCCCGGGGAGCTGTTTTTT. Its translation: CASAPMSPGELFF. The whole variable domain, filled in from reference TRBV7-3 and TRBJ2-2, reads GAGVSQTPSNKVTEKGKYVELRCDPISGHTALYWYRQSLGQGPEFLIYFQGTGAADDSGLPNDRFFAVRPEGSVSTLKIQRTERGDSAVYLCASAPMSPGELFFGEGSRLTVL.

This clonotype showed up just once. The chain recombines TRBV12-3 or TRBV12-4 with TRBJ2-6; 7 positions match TRBD1. The V segment lost 5 bases and the J segment 5 bases; nucleotides outside the gene matches: 6. The CDR3 loop spans 15 amino acids. This CDR3 is CASSSTGERANVLTF. CDR3 nucleotides: TGTGCCAGCAGTAGCACAGGGGAGCGGGCCAACGTCCTGACTTTC.

The chain is built from TRBV27 and TRBJ2-1; 7 bases agree with TRBD2. J was trimmed by 7 bases and V by 5 bases; bases with no gene match: 5. The CDR3 has 13 amino acids. CDR1 and CDR2 (germline): MNHEY, SMNVEV (reference sequence). The CDR3 DNA reads as TGTGCCAGCAGTCCGACTAGCAGGAATGAGCAGTTCTTC. This gives the protein CASSPTSRNEQFF.